This paragraph reports one T cell receptor (beta chain). Its antigen is not identified. The CDR3 is 14 amino acids. Germline lookup yields CDR1 SEHNR and CDR2 FQNEAQ (reference sequence). V lost 6 bases, J lost 1 base, and 9 bases lay in between. This sample is drawn from a study of identical twins. Template switching supplied a universal primer site; unique molecular identifiers were carried on the cDNA. TCRdb re-analysed the 5' RACE reads in MiXCR, keeping a single row per CDR3 protein. The data show roughly 350,000 distinct CDR3 sequences, about 12% seen once. Broader study findings: Fewer insertions marked abundant cord blood beta clonotypes; young adult naive trended weakly, memory not at all. Without tracking the same donors, conclusions rested on cross-sectional statistical analysis. Analyses of zero insertions could, in part, be confounded by invariant MAIT and iNKT cells.

These sequences were also reported in another study, on yellow fever vaccine responses in identical twins.

The sequence was obtained from a woman between 18 and 30 years old in good health. The sequenced sample was CD8+ T cells sorted from blood. This chain joins TRBV7-9 and TRBJ2-2; D is undetermined. The CDR3 nucleotides are TGTGCCAGCAGTCCGATCCAGAACACCGGGGAGCTGTTTTTT. Translating it yields CASSPIQNTGELFF.